This T cell receptor beta chain was observed in a study of human T cells and chemical hapten exposure. CDR1 is SQVTM and CDR2 is ANQGSEA in the germline V gene. V was clipped by 5 bases and J by 0 bases, with 11 bases between them. CDR3 length equals 13 residues. The study's findings and limits: TCRs exceeding a frequency of 1 in 1000 stayed unchanged under DPC sensitization. All donors were alopecia patients, so their immunity may differ from that of healthy people.

Time point defined: pre-sensitization, week 0. Treatment here: therapeutic diphenylcyclopropenone sensitization with weekly scalp DPC. TCRdb re-derived calls from the RACE reads in MiXCR, one entry per CDR3 protein. This table has approximately 400,000 distinct CDR3 sequences, 5.1% appearing once. Concerning this clonotype: The antigen remains unidentified.

This receptor was taken from a woman aged 50 to 60 with alopecia areata. Some clones in this sample may be carry-over from other donors' samples. J is TRBJ2-7 and V is TRBV29-1; a possible D gene is TRBD2 (5 bases). Source: whole blood, taken in connection with sensitization to the hapten diphenylcyclopropenone (DPC). This CDR3 reads CSVLEEDSYEQYF. CDR3 sequence (DNA): TGCAGCGTTTTGGAGGAGGACTCCTACGAGCAGTACTTC.